One and the same sample provided the 30 T cell receptor beta chains below, sequenced in a study of T cells in Graves' hyperthyroidism and ophthalmopathy. There were TCR beta CDR3 regions amplified from RNA transcripts. The HTBI primer set served for first-round RT-PCR of the TCR CDR3. A single record per CDR3 protein comes from TCRdb applying MiXCR to the multiplex PCR reads. This sample carries hundreds of thousands of distinct CDR3 sequences, approximately 14% of them seen once, and the ten largest clones take 25% to 35%. Sequenced input: blood. These receptors were collected from a woman under 30 with Graves' hyperthyroidism that later progressed to Graves' ophthalmopathy.

Ten or more counts support this clonotype. V usage is TRBV28 and J usage is TRBJ2-7; TRBD2 might be the D (6 bases). The V gene's germline CDR1 is MDHEN and CDR2 SYDVKM. Trimming stripped 2 bases from V and 4 bases from J, with 15 bases between. This CDR3 is 15 amino acids long. The CDR3 loop is CASSLVGGPGYEQYF. Written as DNA, the CDR3 is TGTGCCAGCAGTTTAGTTGGAGGGCCAGGTTACGAGCAGTACTTC.

This clonotype was counted ten times or more. The CDR3 nucleotides are TGCGCCAGCATCTTAAACACCGGGGAGCTGTTTTTT. Its translation: CASILNTGELFF. The J gene is TRBJ2-2, the V gene TRBV5-1; D uncertain. Germline CDR1 reads SGHRS; CDR2 reads YFSETQ. The germline V and J ends were trimmed by 6 bases and 2 bases, with 5 bases remaining between them. This CDR3 region has 12 residues.

In its sample, this clonotype was seen many times. The CDR3 region has the DNA TGTGCCAGTGAAAGGGTCGGCGTCTGGGTCAATGAGCAGTTCTTC. It encodes CASERVGVWVNEQFF. This rearrangement joins TRBV7-9 to TRBJ2-1; D is unresolved. Looked up from germline, CDR1 is SEHNR and CDR2 is FQNEAQ (reference sequence). This CDR3 spans 15 amino acids. The V end lost 9 bases, the J end lost 6 bases, and 21 bases lay between the germline ends.

This clonotype was counted ten times or more. The rearrangement uses TRBV27 and TRBJ2-7, with D perhaps TRBD1 (6 bases). CDR3 length: 13 residues. The germline V and J ends were trimmed by 4 bases and 6 bases, with 13 bases remaining between them. Germline V CDR1 and CDR2: MNHEY, SMNVEV (reference sequence). The CDR3 DNA reads as TGTGCCAGCAGTTACAATACAGGGCGCGAGCAGTACTTC. It codes for CASSYNTGREQYF.

The chain combines TRBV19 with TRBJ2-2, with 7 bases aligning to TRBD1. V was clipped by 5 bases and J by 0 bases; unmatched bases: 9. Germline CDR1 LNHDA, CDR2 SQIVND (reference sequence). This CDR3 region has 17 residues. The CDR3 DNA follows: TGTGCCAGTAGTCCCCTGACCGGGACAGCGAACACCGGGGAGCTGTTTTTT. Translated, it gives CASSPLTGTANTGELFF.

Only a few counts were recorded for this clonotype. The chain joins TRBV4-2 to TRBJ1-4, with 10 bases that match TRBD1. CDR3 length: 17 amino acids. The trim removed 1 base at V and 0 bases at J, leaving 2 bases unmatched. Germline V gene sequence: CDR1 LGHNA, CDR2 YNFKEQ. CDR3 amino acids: CASSQVGTGATNEKLFF. The CDR3 region has the DNA TGTGCCAGCAGCCAAGTGGGGACAGGGGCAACTAATGAAAAACTGTTTTTT.

The gene calls are TRBV4-1 and TRBJ2-5; D call uncertain. The CDR3 length is 14 residues. Germline CDR1 reads MGHRA; CDR2 reads YSYEKL. Trimming stripped 4 bases from V and 5 bases from J, with 14 bases between. The CDR3: CASSLATTEETQYF. The CDR3 DNA follows: TGCGCCAGCAGCCTGGCAACAACGGAGGAGACCCAGTACTTC.

About this clonotype itself: A clone one base away is much larger, so this may be a read error. The chain joins TRBV5-6 to TRBJ2-7, with a tentative D call TRBD1 (5 bases). With the DNA end fitting TRBJ2-1 better, the J assignment may be wrong. The CDR3 contains 16 residues. Per germline, CDR1 SGHDT and CDR2 YYEEEE. The CDR3 sequence: CASSLGIGASSYEQFF. CDR3 sequence (DNA): TGTGCCAGCAGCTTGGGGATTGGGGCCAGTTCCTACGAGCAGTTCTTC.

This clonotype was observed many times. The chain carries TRBV12-3 or TRBV12-4 and TRBJ2-5, with 8 bases aligning to TRBD1. The CDR3 is 13 amino acids. Trimming removed 8 bases from V and 4 bases from J; junction bases left unmatched: 6. CDR3 DNA sequence: TGTGCCAGCGGCCACGACAGGGGAGAGACCCAGTACTTC. The encoded protein is CASGHDRGETQYF.

V and J are TRBV5-1 and TRBJ1-3; D gene unclear. The CDR3 extends over 16 amino acids. Germline lookup yields CDR1 SGHRS and CDR2 YFSETQ. V was trimmed by 4 bases and J by 2 bases, leaving 16 bases between them. This chain's CDR3 is CASSPDPRITGNTIYF. In DNA form, the CDR3 reads TGCGCCAGCAGCCCAGATCCCCGGATAACTGGAAACACCATATATTTT.

To note about this clonotype: Germline is not matched at one junction end, which may reflect a read error. V and J are TRBV28 and TRBJ1-1; a weak D match, TRBD1 (6 bases). From germline, CDR1 is MDHEN and CDR2 SYDVKM. CDR3 length equals 14 residues. The CDR3: CASRRQASGTEASF. As DNA, the CDR3 is TGTGCCAGCAGGCGACAGGCTTCGGGCACTGAAGCTTCCTTT.

This clonotype was seen many times. The chain uses TRBV2 and TRBJ2-1; 9 bases match TRBD2. V lost 8 bases to trimming and J lost 5 bases; unmatched junction nucleotides: 7. Per the germline V gene, CDR1 is SNHLY and CDR2 is FYNNEI. The CDR3 is 14 residues long. The CDR3: CASGTSGLNNEQFF. The CDR3, as DNA: TGTGCCAGCGGAACTAGCGGGCTAAACAATGAGCAGTTCTTC.

This clonotype was detected a few times. The chain joins TRBV5-6 to TRBJ2-5; TRBD1 agrees at 8 bases. CDR3 length equals 15 residues. Per the germline V gene, CDR1 is SGHDT and CDR2 is YYEEEE. The V and J ends lost 1 base and 4 bases, in that order; junction bases with no gene match: 6. CDR3 residues: CASSLWDRYPETQYF. The CDR3 nucleotides read TGTGCCAGCAGCTTGTGGGACAGGTATCCAGAGACCCAGTACTTC.

This clonotype was counted at least ten times. The CDR3 bases are TGCGCCAGCAGTGACCAACGGAGAACTGAAGCTTTCTTT. It yields the protein CASSDQRRTEAFF. The J gene is TRBJ1-1, the V gene TRBV10-2; D unresolved. CDR3 length: 13 amino acids. Germline V gene lookup returns CDR1 WSHSY and CDR2 SAAADI. V shed 3 bases and J shed 5 bases, with 10 bases lying between them.

Comments on this clonotype: Since a much larger clone is just one base distant, this may be a read error. The V call is TRBV5-1, the J call TRBJ2-2; D gene uncertain. CDR3 length: 14 residues. Germline V gives CDR1 SGHRS, CDR2 YFSETQ. V was trimmed by 0 bases and J by 4 bases, leaving 7 bases between them. The CDR3 region is CASSLDRITGELFF. The CDR3 bases are TGCGCCAGCAGCTTGGACAGAATCACCGGGGAGCTGTTTTTT.

This clonotype was counted many times. V usage is TRBV6-6 and J usage is TRBJ2-3; 10 bases are shared with TRBD1. Germline loops: CDR1 MNHNY, CDR2 SVGAGI (reference sequence). The CDR3 sequence is 16 residues long. J was trimmed by 4 bases and V by 0 bases; bases with no gene match: 4. The CDR3 nucleotides read TGTGCCAGCAGTTACTCTGACAGGGGGCGATCAGATACGCAGTATTTT. Protein sequence: CASSYSDRGRSDTQYF.

The V gene is TRBV7-9, the J gene TRBJ2-7; D is tentatively TRBD1 or TRBD2 (5 bases each). Trimming pared 5 bases from V and 0 bases from J, leaving 20 bases between. The CDR3 is 17 residues long. Germline V lookup: CDR1 SEHNR, CDR2 FQNEAQ (reference sequence). The CDR3 region is CASSAPGRSPSSYEQYF. The CDR3 nucleotides are TGTGCCAGCAGCGCACCGGGACGATCCCCGAGCTCCTACGAGCAGTACTTC.

In its sample, this clonotype was seen a few times. The V gene is TRBV5-1, the J gene TRBJ2-1, with TRBD2 as a possible D gene (5 bases). This CDR3 region has 14 residues. V shed 1 base and J shed 3 bases, with 8 bases lying between them. Germline values: CDR1 SGHRS, CDR2 YFSETQ. The CDR3 nucleotides read TGCGCCAGCAGCTTGCGGGAAGTCTACAATGAGCAGTTCTTC. As protein: CASSLREVYNEQFF.

This clonotype was observed at least ten times. This chain connects TRBV12-3 or TRBV12-4 to TRBJ1-1; perhaps TRBD1 as D (6 bases). The CDR3 is 13 amino acids. Trimming left V 7 bases short and J 4 bases short, with 13 bases between. The CDR3 reads CASNRRGGTEAFF. The CDR3 DNA is TGTGCCAGCAATCGCAGAGGGGGCACTGAAGCTTTCTTT.

This clonotype has more than one count but fewer than ten. The J gene is TRBJ2-3, the V gene TRBV28; D possibly uses TRBD1 or TRBD2 (5 bases each). The CDR3 loop spans 18 amino acids. CDR1 and CDR2 from the germline V gene are MDHEN and SYDVKM. V shed 4 bases and J shed 0 bases, with 20 bases lying between them. The CDR3 bases are TGTGCCAGCAGTTCTTACCCGGGGCGAAATAATAGCACAGATACGCAGTATTTT. It is translated as CASSSYPGRNNSTDTQYF.

In its sample, this clonotype was seen many times. This chain uses TRBV7-2 with TRBJ2-3; a possible D gene is TRBD2 (5 bases). The V end was cut by 5 bases, the J end by 0 bases, with 12 bases between. Germline assignment: CDR1 SGHTA and CDR2 FQGNSA. This CDR3 is 15 amino acids long. The CDR3 DNA reads as TGTGCCAGCAGCCCATACTCGGGGAGCACAGATACGCAGTATTTT. It codes for CASSPYSGSTDTQYF.

In its sample, this clonotype was seen a few times. The chain employs TRBV7-8 and TRBJ1-3, with D possibly TRBD1 on 6 matching bases. There are 15 residues in the CDR3. Germline loops: CDR1 SGHVS, CDR2 FQNEAQ. The germline V and J ends were trimmed by 5 bases and 4 bases, with 15 bases remaining between them. This CDR3 is CASSPPGHMGNTIYF. CDR3 coding DNA: TGTGCCAGCAGCCCCCCGGGACACATGGGAAACACCATATATTTT.

This clonotype was detected many times. The J gene is TRBJ2-6, the V gene TRBV28; TRBD2 matches at 9 bases. The CDR3 is made up of 18 amino acids. Per the germline V gene, CDR1 is MDHEN and CDR2 is SYDVKM. With 7 bases clipped from V and 0 bases from J, the junction kept 10 bases outside the gene matches. The CDR3: CASKDWGLAHSGANVLTF. The CDR3, as DNA: TGTGCCAGCAAGGATTGGGGACTAGCCCACTCTGGGGCCAACGTCCTGACTTTC. Full variable domain (rest looked up from reference TRBV28 and TRBJ2-6): DVKVTQSSRYLVKRTGEKVFLECVQDMDHENMFWYRQDPGLGLRLIYFSYDVKMKEKGDIPEGYSVSREKKERFSLILESASTNQTSMYLCASKDWGLAHSGANVLTFGAGSRLTVL.

This clonotype was detected many times. The gene calls are TRBV5-1 and TRBJ1-1, with a weak D call TRBD1 (5 bases). Trimming removed 4 bases from V and 8 bases from J, with 12 bases in between. The germline CDR1 and CDR2 sequences are SGHRS and YFSETQ. The CDR3 contains 12 residues. CDR3 nucleotides: TGCGCCAGCAGCCCGGGTGGGGGGGAAGCTTTCTTT. Amino acids: CASSPGGGEAFF.

The genes are TRBV5-1 and TRBJ1-5, with TRBD1 as a possible D gene (5 bases). Trimming pared 2 bases from V and 4 bases from J, leaving 16 bases between. The CDR3 contains 16 residues. CDR1 is SGHRS, CDR2 YFSETQ, per germline. The CDR3 reads CASSLHQLTENQPQHF. The CDR3 bases are TGCGCCAGCAGCTTACATCAGCTGACAGAGAATCAGCCCCAGCATTTT. Based on the CDR3 plus reference TRBV5-1 and TRBJ1-5, the full variable domain is KAGVTQTPRYLIKTRGQQVTLSCSPISGHRSVSWYQQTPGQGLQFLFEYFSETQRNKGNFPGRFSGRQFSNSRSEMNVSTLELGDSALYLCASSLHQLTENQPQHFGDGTRLSIL.

In its sample, this clonotype was seen a few times. The chain joins TRBV5-6 to TRBJ1-2, with 7 nucleotides matching TRBD1. Losses at the gene ends were 3 bases for V and 7 bases for J; bases not matched to a gene: 9. The CDR3 spans 14 residues. Germline lookup yields CDR1 SGHDT and CDR2 YYEEEE. CDR3 region: CASSYWDRGTGYTF. Here the CDR3 DNA reads TGTGCCAGCAGCTACTGGGACAGAGGTACTGGCTACACCTTC.

This clonotype has just a few counts. The CDR3 DNA reads as TGTGCCATCAGTGAGTCGAGACAGGGGGCCTACGAGCAGTACTTC. Residues: CAISESRQGAYEQYF. V usage is TRBV10-3 and J usage is TRBJ2-7; 9 nucleotides line up with TRBD1. This CDR3 is 15 amino acids long. The germline CDR1 and CDR2 sequences are ENHRY and SYGVKD. V was pared by 0 bases and J by 2 bases, with 2 bases of the junction left unmatched.

This clonotype was found a few times. This chain uses TRBV4-2 with TRBJ2-6; D tentatively reads TRBD1 or TRBD2 (5 bases each). Germline values: CDR1 LGHNA, CDR2 YNFKEQ. The CDR3 extends over 16 amino acids. Trimming cost V 1 base and J 2 bases, with 9 bases left between them. The CDR3 DNA is TGTGCCAGCAGCCAAGGTCCGGGACCTGGGGCCAACGTCCTGACTTTC. Residues: CASSQGPGPGANVLTF.

This clonotype was seen more than once but under ten times. The chain employs TRBV10-3 and TRBJ1-2, with D possibly matching TRBD1 (5 bases). CDR3 length: 19 amino acids. Germline lookup yields CDR1 ENHRY and CDR2 SYGVKD. V lost 0 bases and J lost 3, with 23 bases in between. The CDR3: CAISESTSQTGRVDYGYTF. The DNA for the CDR3 is TGTGCCATCAGTGAGTCCACAAGCCAAACAGGCAGGGTGGACTATGGCTACACCTTC.

The V call is TRBV20-1, the J call TRBJ1-2, with TRBD1 as a possible D gene (5 bases). Per germline, CDR1 DFQATT and CDR2 SNEGSKA (reference sequence). V dropped 1 base and J dropped 2 bases, with 11 bases sitting between them. CDR3 size: 14 residues. CDR3 loop: CSARVPGPNYGYTF. Written as DNA, the CDR3 is TGCAGTGCTAGAGTGCCGGGGCCCAACTATGGCTACACCTTC.